One sample yielded the 25 T cell receptor beta chains listed below, sequenced in a study of identical twins (dated by TCRdb to 2016 to 2018). Libraries were built with 5' RACE. TCRdb shows the sequencer as Illumina HiSeq 2000. TCRdb took the public reads, trimmed them with fastp at Q25, ran MiXCR for clone calling and kept in-frame beta chains. A single entry per CDR3 protein holds the most common genes and DNA from its merged rows. The sample contains approximately 280,000 distinct CDR3 sequences, about 8.1% of them found a single time. The ten largest make up over 2% of the sample. These records were also assigned to another study, of yellow fever vaccine responses in identical twins.

Sequenced: memory (CD45RO+) T cells sorted from blood. According to the study, the label for this sample's cell subset or site signals: CD45RO+ enriched T cells. These TCRs come from a woman younger than 35 in good health.

This clonotype has only a few counts. The chain has TRBV12-3 or TRBV12-4 and TRBJ1-5; perhaps TRBD1 as D (6 bases). V was clipped by 8 bases and J by 4 bases, with 18 bases between them. There are 15 residues in the CDR3. The CDR3 here is CASPITGWENQPQHF. CDR3 DNA sequence: TGTGCCAGCCCAATAACAGGGTGGGAAAATCAGCCCCAGCATTTT.

This clonotype was counted at least ten times. Here the CDR3 reads CASNLSGPGPPYEQYV. CDR3 nucleotide sequence: TGTGCCAGCAATCTCTCCGGCCCTGGGCCCCCCTACGAGCAGTACGTC. The chain couples TRBV12-3 or TRBV12-4 to TRBJ2-7; D remains unclear. The CDR3 loop spans 16 amino acids. Trimming took 7 bases from V and 2 from J, leaving 21 bases between them.

The rearrangement joins TRBV20-1 to TRBJ1-5; D remains ambiguous. The CDR3 totals 13 residues. Germline-derived CDR1 and CDR2 are DFQATT and SNEGSKA (reference sequence). Trimming removed 6 bases from V and 2 bases from J, with 11 bases in between. The DNA of the CDR3 is TGCAGTGCAAGCGACGGGGGCAATCAGCCCCAGCATTTT. Translation gives CSASDGGNQPQHF.

This clonotype appeared a few times. V is TRBV14 and J is TRBJ2-1; 11 nucleotides agree with TRBD2. V lost 1 base to trimming and J lost 7 bases; unmatched junction nucleotides: 6. CDR3 length: 16 residues. The germline CDR1 and CDR2 sequences are SGHDN and FVKESK. Here the CDR3 reads CASSQGGTSGLNEQFF. The CDR3 DNA is TGTGCCAGCAGCCAAGGGGGGACTAGCGGACTGAATGAGCAGTTCTTC.

This clonotype was seen repeatedly, ten times or more. V usage is TRBV20-1 and J usage is TRBJ2-1; D perhaps matches TRBD2 (6 bases). Germline CDR1 and CDR2: DFQATT and SNEGSKA (reference sequence). With 3 bases removed from V and 7 bases from J, the gap between germline ends came to 10 bases. This CDR3 spans 12 amino acids. The CDR3 DNA follows: TGCAGTGCTAGGGTCGGGAGTAATGAGCAGTTCTTC. Amino acid sequence: CSARVGSNEQFF.

This clonotype was seen more than once but under ten times. This chain connects TRBV12-3 or TRBV12-4 to TRBJ1-6, with 10 bases lining up with TRBD1. V shed 0 bases, J shed 7 bases, and the junction held 3 bases outside the gene matches. The CDR3 has 16 amino acids. The CDR3 sequence: CASSLAGQGENSPLHF. The CDR3, as DNA: TGTGCCAGCAGTTTAGCCGGACAGGGGGAGAATTCACCCCTCCACTTT.

This sequence joins TRBV5-1 and TRBJ2-4; D is unresolved. Per the germline V gene, CDR1 is SGHRS and CDR2 is YFSETQ. The CDR3 covers 14 residues. V lost 2 bases to trimming and J lost 7 bases, with 13 bases between them. The CDR3 region is CASSFLDLGNIQYF. The DNA for the CDR3 is TGCGCCAGCAGCTTTTTAGACCTGGGGAACATTCAGTACTTC.

This clonotype was recorded at least ten times. The chain employs TRBV29-1 and TRBJ2-1; 9 bases match TRBD1. The CDR3 loop spans 16 amino acids. Losses at the gene ends were 5 bases for V and 6 bases for J; bases not matched to a gene: 14. The germline gives CDR1 SQVTM, CDR2 ANQGSEA. CDR3 amino acids: CSVSLGTGNLRNEQFF. The CDR3 DNA reads TGCAGCGTTAGTCTAGGGACAGGGAATCTACGCAATGAGCAGTTCTTC.

In this sample, this clonotype turned up many times. The gene calls are TRBV10-3 and TRBJ2-3; TRBD2 matches at 8 bases. CDR1 ENHRY and CDR2 SYGVKD come from the germline V gene. V dropped 0 bases and J dropped 6; count of bases not matched to a gene: 8. The CDR3 extends over 16 amino acids. The CDR3 sequence: CAISESGGRPKDTQYF. CDR3 sequence (DNA): TGTGCCATCAGTGAGTCCGGCGGGAGGCCTAAGGATACGCAGTATTTT.

This clonotype was recorded at least ten times. The rearrangement uses TRBV5-1 and TRBJ2-3; the D call may be TRBD1 or TRBD2 (5 bases each). Germline CDR1 is SGHRS and CDR2 is YFSETQ. CDR3 length: 14 amino acids. The V end was cut by 4 bases, the J end by 1 base, with 10 bases between. CDR3 loop: CASSPGDRTDTQYF. The CDR3 DNA sequence: TGCGCCAGCAGCCCCGGGGACCGCACAGATACGCAGTATTTT.

This clonotype has only a few counts. This chain links TRBV11-1 with TRBJ2-3; 12 bases match TRBD2. The V segment lost 3 bases and the J segment 5 bases; nucleotides outside the gene matches: 12. Germline lookup yields CDR1 SGHAT and CDR2 FQDESV (reference sequence). CDR3 length: 18 amino acids. The CDR3 loop reads CASSFLPTSGSKGDTQYF. CDR3 DNA: TGTGCCAGCAGCTTTCTCCCGACTAGCGGGAGTAAAGGAGATACGCAGTATTTT.

In its sample, this clonotype was seen many times. The gene calls are TRBV11-2 and TRBJ2-3, with 10 positions matching TRBD1. The CDR3 runs to 16 residues. Per the germline V gene, CDR1 is SGHAT and CDR2 is FQNNGV. With V trimmed by 4 bases and J by 2 bases, 6 bases remained unmatched. The CDR3, as DNA: TGTGCCAGCAGCTGGATGGGACAGGGGATCACAGATACGCAGTATTTT. Its translation is CASSWMGQGITDTQYF.

This clonotype was counted only a few times. The chain links TRBV15 to TRBJ2-3; TRBD2 might be the D (6 bases). V was trimmed by 1 base and J by 0 bases, leaving 11 bases between them. Germline assignment: CDR1 LNHNV and CDR2 YYDKDF (reference sequence). This CDR3 region has 16 residues. CDR3: CATSRATSSSTDTQYF. As DNA, the CDR3 is TGTGCCACCAGCAGAGCAACTAGCTCTAGCACAGATACGCAGTATTTT.

Here the CDR3 reads CASGPGGYEQYF. The CDR3 region has the DNA TGTGCCAGTGGGCCAGGGGGATACGAGCAGTACTTC. The rearrangement uses TRBV19 and TRBJ2-7; 7 nucleotides line up with TRBD1. Germline CDR1 is LNHDA and CDR2 is SQIVND (reference sequence). V lost 8 bases and J lost 4; bases outside the gene matches: 5. The CDR3 runs 12 residues. Full variable domain (outside the CDR3, taken from reference TRBV19 and TRBJ2-7): DGGITQSPKYLFRKEGQNVTLSCEQNLNHDAMYWYRQDPGQGLRLIYYSQIVNDFQKGDIAEGYSVSREKKESFPLTVTSAQKNPTAFYLCASGPGGYEQYFGPGTRLTVT.

This clonotype was counted at least ten times. The chain joins TRBV5-1 to TRBJ1-1; 8 bases align to TRBD1. The V segment lost 2 bases and the J segment 6 bases; nucleotides outside the gene matches: 6. The length of the CDR3 is 14 residues. Germline V lookup: CDR1 SGHRS, CDR2 YFSETQ. The CDR3 reads CASSFTTGDAEAFF. CDR3 in DNA: TGCGCCAGCAGCTTTACGACAGGGGATGCTGAAGCTTTCTTT.

This clonotype was recorded many times. This chain joins TRBV12-3 or TRBV12-4 and TRBJ2-7, with D possibly TRBD2 on 5 matching bases. V lost 8 bases to trimming and J lost 3 bases, with 14 bases between them. The CDR3 covers 13 residues. CDR3 nucleotide sequence: TGTGCCAGCCGTGCGGGCTATCACTACGAGCAGTACTTC. This codes for CASRAGYHYEQYF.

The rearrangement joins TRBV20-1 to TRBJ2-4; TRBD2 might be the D (7 bases). Germline lookup yields CDR1 DFQATT and CDR2 SNEGSKA (reference sequence). This CDR3 has 16 amino acids. The CDR3 here is CSVGGAQLGAKNIQYF. The CDR3 DNA sequence: TGCAGCGTGGGGGGGGCCCAGCTTGGGGCCAAAAACATTCAGTACTTC.

The rearrangement links TRBV6-9 to TRBJ2-7; D is perhaps TRBD1 (5 bases). This CDR3 contains 13 residues. Trimming took off 3 bases at V and 7 bases at J, with 13 bases between the two ends. Germline CDR1 is MNHGY and CDR2 is SVAAGI. The CDR3 DNA follows: TGTGCCAGCAGTTACAGGGTTTCTGGGGAGCAGTACTTC. Its translation: CASSYRVSGEQYF.

This clonotype was seen repeatedly, ten times or more. The rearrangement links TRBV20-1 to TRBJ2-1, with D unresolved. The germline CDR1 and CDR2 sequences are DFQATT and SNEGSKA (reference sequence). This CDR3 is built from 14 residues. Trimming removed 0 bases from V and 8 bases from J, with 14 bases in between. The CDR3 nucleotides read TGCAGTGCTAGAGATGGTTTGGTGATGGATGAGCAGTTCTTC. Protein: CSARDGLVMDEQFF.

This clonotype was counted a few times. The V and J genes are TRBV6-1 and TRBJ2-1; 13 bases are a match to TRBD2. V lost 2 bases to trimming and J lost 6 bases; unmatched junction nucleotides: 7. The CDR3 has 17 amino acids. Germline V gene lookup returns CDR1 MNHNS and CDR2 SASEGT. The chain's CDR3 is CASSEQVGLAGVNEQFF. In DNA, the CDR3 is TGTGCCAGCAGTGAACAAGTCGGACTAGCGGGAGTCAATGAGCAGTTCTTC.

Only a few counts were recorded for this clonotype. This chain links TRBV20-1 with TRBJ1-2; D gene unclear. With 0 bases removed from V and 1 base from J, the gap between germline ends came to 15 bases. CDR3 length: 16 residues. Germline CDR1 is DFQATT and CDR2 is SNEGSKA (reference sequence). The CDR3: CSARDARQASNYGYTF. In nucleotides, the CDR3 is TGCAGTGCTAGAGATGCGCGCCAGGCTAGTAACTATGGCTACACCTTC.

The chain carries TRBV9 and TRBJ2-2; D gene uncertain. Germline CDR1 is SGDLS and CDR2 is YYNGEE. The CDR3 spans 16 residues. The V and J ends lost 2 bases and 5 bases respectively, with 16 bases between them. The chain's CDR3 is CASSVSPLLGTGELFF. Here the CDR3 DNA reads TGTGCCAGCAGCGTTAGTCCCCTCCTGGGGACCGGGGAGCTGTTTTTT.

The rearrangement links TRBV2 to TRBJ1-5; no reliable D call. Between the trimmed V and J ends, which lost 3 bases and 3 bases, there was a span of 9 bases. This CDR3 has 14 residues. The germline CDR1 and CDR2 sequences are SNHLY and FYNNEI. The CDR3 DNA reads as TGTGCCAGCAGTGATGGTCAGAACAATCAGCCCCAGCATTTT. Its protein product is CASSDGQNNQPQHF.

CDR3: CSGGQGTYNEQFF. DNA for the CDR3: TGCAGCGGGGGACAGGGGACCTACAATGAGCAGTTCTTC. The V gene is TRBV29-1, the J gene TRBJ2-1, with 10 bases lining up with TRBD1. The germline V gene has CDR1 SQVTM and CDR2 ANQGSEA. This CDR3 is built from 13 residues. J gave up 2 bases and V 7 bases, and 2 bases lay outside the gene matches.

The chain links TRBV7-7 to TRBJ2-3, with D tentatively TRBD2 (6 bases). Germline V gene data show CDR1 as SSHAT and CDR2 as FNYEAQ (reference sequence). Trimming shortened V by 8 bases and J by 0 bases, and 12 bases separated the two germline ends. The CDR3 covers 14 residues. Here the CDR3 reads CASAAGPSTDTQYF. CDR3 bases: TGTGCCAGCGCCGCGGGACCGAGCACAGATACGCAGTATTTT.